This TCR beta chain derives from a study of blood T cell repertoires in COVID-19. About the research overall: The analysed material was cDNA or gDNA that came from T cells, B-cell-depleted T cells, or PBMCs.

V was shortened by 1 base and J by 1 base, with 11 bases between the two germline ends. This CDR3 contains 16 residues. Germline values: CDR1 MGHRA, CDR2 YSYEKL. Original processing methods: Amplification from reference gene primers served as the basis for estimated nucleated cell counts. Here immunoSEQ multiplex PCR was the method, and the copy in TCRdb shows in-frame clones only, minus some. The DNA gave D and trimming, while V, J and clone size come from that table. The sample lists 350,000 to 450,000 clones, about 88% occurring once. Sequenced input: peripheral blood. This chain links TRBV4-1 with TRBJ1-5; D is possibly TRBD1 (5 bases). This sequence originates from a human donor in a cohort sampled during active COVID-19. The CDR3 sequence: CASSQVTRGSNQPQHF. The CDR3 DNA follows: TGCGCCAGCAGCCAAGTTACCCGGGGGAGCAATCAGCCCCAGCATTTT.